Reported below is one T cell receptor beta chain. The data derive from a study of radiotherapy plus CTLA-4 blockade in lung cancer. Alongside CTLA-4 blockade with ipilimumab, patients with chemo-refractory metastatic non-small-cell lung cancer received focal radiation. Sequencing used immunoSEQ multiplex PCR; TCRdb keeps in-frame clones, though not all of them. The sample gives approximately 100,000 clones, more than 70% of which show up once; 2% to 3% is in the top ten. Sequenced here: peripheral blood, sampled from a patient treated with radiotherapy plus ipilimumab. The sequence derives from a human donor with non-small cell lung cancer that progressed on radiotherapy plus ipilimumab. Some clones in this sample may be carry-over from other donors' samples.

The CDR3 nucleotides read TGCAGCGTTGAGGAGTACAGGTTATACAATGAGCAGTTCTTC. Amino acids: CSVEEYRLYNEQFF. The chain joins TRBV29-1 to TRBJ2-1, with D perhaps TRBD1 (5 bases). Germline values: CDR1 SQVTM, CDR2 ANQGSEA. The CDR3 is made up of 14 amino acids. V dropped 3 bases and J dropped 4 bases, with 13 bases sitting between them.